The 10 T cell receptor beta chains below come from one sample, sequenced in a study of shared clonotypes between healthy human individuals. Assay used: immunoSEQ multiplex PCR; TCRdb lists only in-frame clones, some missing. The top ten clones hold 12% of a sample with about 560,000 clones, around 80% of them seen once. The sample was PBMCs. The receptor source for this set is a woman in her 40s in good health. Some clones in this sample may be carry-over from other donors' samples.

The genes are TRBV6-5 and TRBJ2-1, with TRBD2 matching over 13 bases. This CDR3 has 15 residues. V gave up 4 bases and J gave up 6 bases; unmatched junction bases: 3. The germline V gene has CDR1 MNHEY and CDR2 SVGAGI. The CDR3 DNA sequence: TGTGCCAGCAGTTTGGGGACTAGCGGGATCAATGAGCAGTTCTTC. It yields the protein CASSLGTSGINEQFF.

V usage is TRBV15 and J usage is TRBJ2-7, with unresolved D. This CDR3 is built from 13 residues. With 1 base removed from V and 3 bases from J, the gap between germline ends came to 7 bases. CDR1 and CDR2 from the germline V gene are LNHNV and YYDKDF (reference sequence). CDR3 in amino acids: CATSRGRIYEQYF. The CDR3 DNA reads TGTGCCACCAGCAGAGGGCGGATCTACGAGCAGTACTTC.

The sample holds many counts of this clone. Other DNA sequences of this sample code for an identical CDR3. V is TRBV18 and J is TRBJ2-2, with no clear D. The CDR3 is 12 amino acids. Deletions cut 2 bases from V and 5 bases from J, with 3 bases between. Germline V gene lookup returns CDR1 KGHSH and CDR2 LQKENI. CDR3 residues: CASSPGTGELFF. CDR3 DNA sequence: TGTGCCAGCTCACCAGGAACCGGGGAGCTGTTTTTT.

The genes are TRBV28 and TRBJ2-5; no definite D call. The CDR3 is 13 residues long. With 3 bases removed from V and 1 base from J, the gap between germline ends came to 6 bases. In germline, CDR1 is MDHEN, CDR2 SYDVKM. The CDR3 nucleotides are TGTGCCAGCAGTTTCCCCCCCCAAGAGACCCAGTACTTC. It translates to CASSFPPQETQYF.

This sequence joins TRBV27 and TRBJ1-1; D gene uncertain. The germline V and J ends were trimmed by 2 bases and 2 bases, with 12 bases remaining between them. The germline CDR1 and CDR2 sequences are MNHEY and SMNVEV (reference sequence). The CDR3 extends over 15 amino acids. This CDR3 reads CASSLAPHANTEAFF. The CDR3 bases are TGTGCCAGCAGTTTAGCCCCCCACGCTAACACTGAAGCTTTCTTT.

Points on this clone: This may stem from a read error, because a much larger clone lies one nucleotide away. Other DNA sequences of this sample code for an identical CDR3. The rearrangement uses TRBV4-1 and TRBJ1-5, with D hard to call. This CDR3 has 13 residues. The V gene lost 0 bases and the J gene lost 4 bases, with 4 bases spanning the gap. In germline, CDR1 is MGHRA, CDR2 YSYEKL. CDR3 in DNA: TGCGCCAGCAGCCAAGACCCAAATCAGCCCCAGCATTTT. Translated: CASSQDPNQPQHF.

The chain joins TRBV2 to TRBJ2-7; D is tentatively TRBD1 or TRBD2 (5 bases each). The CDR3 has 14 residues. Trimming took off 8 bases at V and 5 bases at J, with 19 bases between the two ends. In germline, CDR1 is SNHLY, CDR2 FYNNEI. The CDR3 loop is CASAASRGPNEQYF. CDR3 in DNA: TGTGCCAGCGCGGCTAGCCGGGGACCGAACGAGCAGTACTTC.

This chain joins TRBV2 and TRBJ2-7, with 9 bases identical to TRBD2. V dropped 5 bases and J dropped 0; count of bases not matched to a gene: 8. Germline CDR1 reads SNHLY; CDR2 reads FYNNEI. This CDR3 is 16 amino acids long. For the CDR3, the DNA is TGTGCCAGCAGTCCCCGGACTAGCGCTCCCTCCTACGAGCAGTACTTC. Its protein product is CASSPRTSAPSYEQYF.

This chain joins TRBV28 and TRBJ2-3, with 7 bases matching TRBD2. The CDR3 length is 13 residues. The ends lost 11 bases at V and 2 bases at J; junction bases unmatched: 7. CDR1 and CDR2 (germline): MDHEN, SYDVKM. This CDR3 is CAGERDYTDTQYF. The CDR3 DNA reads TGTGCCGGGGAAAGGGACTACACAGATACGCAGTATTTT.

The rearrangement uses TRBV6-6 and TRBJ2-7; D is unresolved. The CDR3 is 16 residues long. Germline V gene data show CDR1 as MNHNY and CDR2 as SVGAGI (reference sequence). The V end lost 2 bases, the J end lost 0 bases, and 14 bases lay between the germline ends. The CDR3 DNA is TGTGCCAGCAGTTACGGGTACGGCAGAAGCTCCTACGAGCAGTACTTC. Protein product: CASSYGYGRSSYEQYF.